Described below is a single T cell receptor (beta chain) sequence and its context. The antigen remains unidentified. These data are taken from a study of cytomegalovirus exposure and HLA in healthy donors. The study, taken as a whole, reports: A later analysis reportedly found fewer N-insertions in an Asian-associated ancestry cluster than the roughly 670-donor mean.

The CDR3 covers 17 residues. Germline values: CDR1 SGHVS, CDR2 FNYEAQ. The J segment lost 4 bases and the V segment lost 0 bases, leaving 6 bases of the junction unmatched. This PCR relied on a set of 60 Vbeta primers and 13 Jbeta primers. Using immunoSEQ multiplex PCR, the repertoire was profiled, and TCRdb retains in-frame clones only, with some absent. This sample lists fewer than 250,000 clones; its ten largest clones have less than 1%. Sequencing was performed on PBMCs. This receptor was obtained from a woman aged 25 to 39 in good health and CMV-seropositive. This sequence joins TRBV7-6 and TRBJ2-5; the match to TRBD2 covers 12 bases. DNA of the CDR3: TGTGCCAGCAGCTTAGCCCCTAGCGGGGGGGCGGGAGAGACCCAGTACTTC. Translating gives CASSLAPSGGAGETQYF.